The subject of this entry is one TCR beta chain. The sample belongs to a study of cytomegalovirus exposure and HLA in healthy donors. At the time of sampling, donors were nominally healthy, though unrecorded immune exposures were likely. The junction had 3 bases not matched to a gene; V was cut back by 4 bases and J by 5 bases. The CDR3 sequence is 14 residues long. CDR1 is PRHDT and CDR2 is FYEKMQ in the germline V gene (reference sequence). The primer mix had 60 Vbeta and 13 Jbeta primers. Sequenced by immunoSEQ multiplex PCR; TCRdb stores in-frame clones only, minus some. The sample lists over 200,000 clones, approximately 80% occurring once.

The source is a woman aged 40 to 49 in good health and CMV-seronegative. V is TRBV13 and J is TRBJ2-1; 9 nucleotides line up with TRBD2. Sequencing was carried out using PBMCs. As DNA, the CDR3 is TGTGCCAGCAGCTCCAGACTAGCGGACAATGAGCAGTTCTTC. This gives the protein CASSSRLADNEQFF.